This T cell receptor beta chain is drawn from a study of molecular identifiers for immune sequencing clone quantification. With listed TCR primers and previously described methods, bulk TCR libraries were prepared. MiXCR, applied by TCRdb to the PCR reads, yields one record per CDR3 protein. The sample shows over 600,000 distinct CDR3 sequences, around 20% of them seen only once. When naive CD8 T cells were sorted, they were gated as CD8+CD4-CCR7+CD45RA+. Sequenced material: naive CD8+ T cells from blood, with Jurkat cell RNA spiked in. Indicated subset: FACS-sorted CD8+CD4-CCR7+CD45RA+ naive T cells. The clonotype originates from a human donor in good health. Some libraries in this study had Jurkat cell RNA spiked in.

CDR3 in DNA: TGTGCCAGCAGCGTAGACGGTGCTGGGGCCAACGTCCTGACTTTC. Protein sequence: CASSVDGAGANVLTF. J is TRBJ2-6 and V is TRBV9; unclear D gene. Looked up from germline, CDR1 is SGDLS and CDR2 is YYNGEE. The ends were cut back, 0 bases at V and 2 bases at J, with 6 bases in the middle. The CDR3 covers 15 residues.